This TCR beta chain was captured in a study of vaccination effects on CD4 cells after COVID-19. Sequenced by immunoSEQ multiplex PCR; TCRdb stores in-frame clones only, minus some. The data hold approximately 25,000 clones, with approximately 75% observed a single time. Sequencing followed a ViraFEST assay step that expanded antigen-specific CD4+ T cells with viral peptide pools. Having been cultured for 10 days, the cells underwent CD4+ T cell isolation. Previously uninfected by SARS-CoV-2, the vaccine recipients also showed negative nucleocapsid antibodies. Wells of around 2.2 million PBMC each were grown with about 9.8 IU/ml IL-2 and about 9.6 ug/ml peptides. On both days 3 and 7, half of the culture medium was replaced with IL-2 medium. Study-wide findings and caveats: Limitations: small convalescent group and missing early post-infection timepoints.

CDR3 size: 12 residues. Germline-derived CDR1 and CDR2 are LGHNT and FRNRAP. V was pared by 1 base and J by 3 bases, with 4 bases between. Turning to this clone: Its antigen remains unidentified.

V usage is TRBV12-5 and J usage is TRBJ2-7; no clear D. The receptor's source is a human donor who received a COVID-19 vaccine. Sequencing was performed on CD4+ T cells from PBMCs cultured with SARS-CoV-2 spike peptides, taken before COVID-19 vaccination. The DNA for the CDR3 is TGTGCTAGTGGTTTGGGGAACTACGAGCAGTACTTC. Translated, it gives CASGLGNYEQYF.